The rows below give T cell receptor beta chains drawn from one sample of a study of blood T cells in healthy people across ages. TCRdb re-derived calls from the 5' RACE reads in MiXCR, one entry per CDR3 protein. The sample shows about 800,000 distinct CDR3 sequences, about 46% of them seen only once. The sequenced sample was blood. These TCRs come from a man aged 80 or over in good health. Both conserved end residues are part of each CDR3. A D gene is named only where the DNA matches it firmly. Rows may omit the clone size; those that give it use once, few, many or a size class.

V: TRBV12-3/TRBV12-4
size: NA
D: NA
J: TRBJ2-1
DNA: TGTGCCAGCAGCCCCGTCCCGGGCACATACAATGAGCAGTTCTTC
CDR3: CASSPVPGTYNEQFF

V: TRBV6-2/TRBV6-3
size: NA
D: TRBD2
J: TRBJ2-5
DNA: TGTGCCAGCAGTTACATGAGACAGCGGGAGTATTCAAAAGAGGCCCAGTACTTC
CDR3: CASSYMRQREYSKEAQYF

V: TRBV29-1
size: many
D: NA
J: TRBJ2-1
DNA: TGCAGCGTTGAAGTCGACGGGAGATCGTTCTTC
CDR3: CSVEVDGRSFF

V: TRBV7-3
size: few
D: NA
J: TRBJ2-3
DNA: TGTGCCAGCAGCGATGTAGGGGTTCGGCAAACAGATACGCAGTATTTT
CDR3: CASSDVGVRQTDTQYF

V: TRBV7-2
size: NA
D: TRBD2
J: TRBJ2-5
DNA: TGTGCCAGCAGCTTAGCCGCGGGAGGGTATGAGACCCAGTACTTC
CDR3: CASSLAAGGYETQYF

V: TRBV4-2
size: NA
D: TRBD2
J: TRBJ2-7
DNA: TGTGCCAGCAGCCAAGAAAGGACTAGCGGGAGAAGCGAGCAGTACTTC
CDR3: CASSQERTSGRSEQYF

V: TRBV2
size: NA
D: NA
J: TRBJ2-7
DNA: TGTGCCAGCTGCCCAAATCGAGACACCACCTACGAGCAGTACTTC
CDR3: CASCPNRDTTYEQYF

V: TRBV2
size: few
D: NA
J: TRBJ2-1
DNA: TGTGCCAGCAGTGAATCGGCAGGAGGCTCCTACAATGAGCAGTTCTTC
CDR3: CASSESAGGSYNEQFF

V: TRBV7-3
size: NA
D: TRBD1
J: TRBJ2-5
DNA: TGTGCCAGCAGCGCGACAGGGGTTTCAGAGACCCAGTACTTC
CDR3: CASSATGVSETQYF

V: TRBV20-1
size: NA
D: NA
J: TRBJ2-3
DNA: TGCAGTGCACACGACACAGGCACAGATACGCAGTATTTT
CDR3: CSAHDTGTDTQYF

V: TRBV3-1
size: many
D: NA
J: TRBJ2-1
DNA: TGTGCCAGCAGCCAACTGGGGGTGGAGGAGCAGTTCTTC
CDR3: CASSQLGVEEQFF

V: TRBV6-5
size: NA
D: NA
J: TRBJ2-7
DNA: TGTGCCAGCAGTTATCGGGGGAAACGAAACTACGAGCAGTACTTC
CDR3: CASSYRGKRNYEQYF

V: TRBV15
size: few
D: TRBD1
J: TRBJ1-4
DNA: TGTGCCACCAGCAGAGGCGACAGGGGGTATGGGGAAAAACTGTTTTTT
CDR3: CATSRGDRGYGEKLFF

V: TRBV20-1
size: few
D: TRBD1
J: TRBJ2-7
DNA: TGCAGTGCTGAGGGGGGACAGGGAAGAAAGCAGTACTTC
CDR3: CSAEGGQGRKQYF

V: TRBV28
size: NA
D: NA
J: TRBJ1-1
DNA: TGTGGGGCCGGGGGGGCTTTCTTT
CDR3: CGAGGAFF

V: TRBV6-5
size: NA
D: NA
J: TRBJ2-1
DNA: TGTGCCAGCACCAGGGGGGCGAACAATGAGCAGTTCTTC
CDR3: CASTRGANNEQFF

V: TRBV5-1
size: NA
D: NA
J: TRBJ2-7
DNA: TGCGCCAGCAGCTTGGAGGGGACAAGGTCCTACGAGCAGTACTTC
CDR3: CASSLEGTRSYEQYF

V: TRBV7-2
size: NA
D: NA
J: TRBJ2-1
DNA: TGTGCCAGCAGCGATCTATACCAGAATGAGCAGTTCTTC
CDR3: CASSDLYQNEQFF

V: TRBV9
size: few
D: NA
J: TRBJ1-2
DNA: TGTGCCAGCAGCGCAGGGCGTGGCGCCTATGGCTACACCTTC
CDR3: CASSAGRGAYGYTF

V: TRBV28
size: NA
D: NA
J: TRBJ2-6
DNA: TGTGCCAGCAAGACATACTCTGGGGCCAACGTCCTGACTTTC
CDR3: CASKTYSGANVLTF

V: TRBV9
size: NA
D: NA
J: TRBJ2-1
DNA: TGTGCCAGCAGCGTAGGCGTAGCGAACAATGAGCAGTTCTTC
CDR3: CASSVGVANNEQFF

V: TRBV28
size: NA
D: NA
J: TRBJ2-1
DNA: TGTGCCACCAACTTGGGACCCGCCCCCGATGAGCAGTTCTTC
CDR3: CATNLGPAPDEQFF

V: TRBV29-1
size: NA
D: NA
J: TRBJ2-7
DNA: TGCGGCGTTGAAGGCCTAAACTACGAGCAGTACTTC
CDR3: CGVEGLNYEQYF

V: TRBV27
size: few
D: NA
J: TRBJ2-6
DNA: TGTGCCAGCAGTTTCCTAGCCTCCTCTGGGGCCAACGTCCTGACTTTC
CDR3: CASSFLASSGANVLTF

V: TRBV7-3
size: NA
D: TRBD2
J: TRBJ2-7
DNA: TGTGCCAGCAGCTTAACGAGCGGGGCCCCCTACAATGAGCAGTACTTC
CDR3: CASSLTSGAPYNEQYF

V: TRBV27
size: NA
D: NA
J: TRBJ1-6
DNA: TGTGCCAGCAGTTACCTACAGGGTGGTAATTCACCCCTCCACTTT
CDR3: CASSYLQGGNSPLHF

V: TRBV20-1
size: few
D: TRBD2
J: TRBJ2-1
DNA: TGCAGTGCCCCTAGACTAGCGTCAAACAATGAGCAGTTCTTC
CDR3: CSAPRLASNNEQFF

V: TRBV9
size: NA
D: NA
J: TRBJ2-3
DNA: TGTGCCAGCAGCGTAGGAGCGGACACAGATACGCAGTATTTT
CDR3: CASSVGADTDTQYF

V: TRBV30
size: few
D: TRBD1
J: TRBJ1-2
DNA: TGTGCCGGGTCGACAGGGAACTATGGCTACACCTTC
CDR3: CAGSTGNYGYTF

V: TRBV4-2
size: NA
D: TRBD2
J: TRBJ2-7
DNA: TGTGCCAGCAGCCATCGTAGCGGGAGGAAAAACAATGAGCAGTACTTC
CDR3: CASSHRSGRKNNEQYF

V: TRBV3-1
size: NA
D: NA
J: TRBJ2-1
DNA: TGTGCCAGCAGCCAAGATGCGAGCCTGATCGATGAGCAGTTCTTC
CDR3: CASSQDASLIDEQFF

V: TRBV4-2
size: few
D: NA
J: TRBJ1-2
DNA: TGTGCCAGCAGCCAAGTAATGGCAGGGCATGGCTACACCTTC
CDR3: CASSQVMAGHGYTF

V: TRBV12-3/TRBV12-4
size: NA
D: NA
J: TRBJ2-7
DNA: TGTGCCAGCAGCCCTAGACCCGAACAAGACGAGCAGTACTTC
CDR3: CASSPRPEQDEQYF

V: TRBV6-2/TRBV6-3
size: NA
D: TRBD1
J: TRBJ1-2
DNA: TGTGCCAGCAGTTCCGCGACAGGGTCGTTAAGCGGCTACACCTTC
CDR3: CASSSATGSLSGYTF

V: TRBV12-3/TRBV12-4
size: NA
D: NA
J: TRBJ1-2
DNA: TGTGCCAGCAGTTTTGAACAGATATATGGCTACACCTTC
CDR3: CASSFEQIYGYTF

V: TRBV28
size: NA
D: NA
J: TRBJ2-7
DNA: TGTGCCAGCAGTGGGGACTTACCATACGAGCAGTACTTC
CDR3: CASSGDLPYEQYF

V: TRBV20-1
size: NA
D: TRBD2
J: TRBJ2-1
DNA: TGCAGTGCTAGGCAGCGGGGCGGCATGAATGAGCAGTTCTTC
CDR3: CSARQRGGMNEQFF

V: TRBV29-1
size: NA
D: TRBD1
J: TRBJ1-2
DNA: TGCAGCACAGGGGCTTCGGATGGCTACACCTTC
CDR3: CSTGASDGYTF

V: TRBV5-1
size: NA
D: NA
J: TRBJ2-3
DNA: TGCGCCAGCAGCTTGGCTCAGGGCACGGCTAGCTCGACAGATACGCAGTATTTT
CDR3: CASSLAQGTASSTDTQYF

V: TRBV12-3/TRBV12-4
size: many
D: TRBD1
J: TRBJ2-7
DNA: TGTGCCAGCACCTCCAGGGGGACAGCCAGCTCCTACGAGCAGTACTTC
CDR3: CASTSRGTASSYEQYF